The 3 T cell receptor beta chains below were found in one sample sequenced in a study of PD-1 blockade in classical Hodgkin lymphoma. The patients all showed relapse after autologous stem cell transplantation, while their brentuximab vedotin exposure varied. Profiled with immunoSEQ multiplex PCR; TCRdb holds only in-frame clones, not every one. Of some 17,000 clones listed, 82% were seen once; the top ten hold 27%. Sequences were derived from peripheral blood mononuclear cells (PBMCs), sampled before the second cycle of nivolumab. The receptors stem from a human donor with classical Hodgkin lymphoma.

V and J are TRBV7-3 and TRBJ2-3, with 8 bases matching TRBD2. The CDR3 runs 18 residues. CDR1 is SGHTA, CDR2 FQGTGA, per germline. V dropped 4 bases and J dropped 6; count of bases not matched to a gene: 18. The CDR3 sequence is CASSSKSLTGGFLDTQYF. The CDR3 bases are TGTGCCAGCAGCTCAAAATCTTTAACGGGGGGGTTTTTGGATACGCAGTATTTT.

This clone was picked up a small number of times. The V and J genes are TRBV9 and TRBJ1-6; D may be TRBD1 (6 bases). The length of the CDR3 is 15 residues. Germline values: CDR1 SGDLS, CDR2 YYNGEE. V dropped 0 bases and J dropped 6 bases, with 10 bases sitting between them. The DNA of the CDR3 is TGTGCCAGCAGCGTAGCCGGGGGCGGTAATTCACCCCTCCACTTT. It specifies CASSVAGGGNSPLHF.

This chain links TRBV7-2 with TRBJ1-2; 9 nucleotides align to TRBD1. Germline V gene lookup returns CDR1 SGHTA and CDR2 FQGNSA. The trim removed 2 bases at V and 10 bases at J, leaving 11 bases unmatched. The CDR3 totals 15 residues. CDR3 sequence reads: CASSLRDRGAVDYTF. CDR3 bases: TGTGCCAGCAGCTTACGTGACAGGGGGGCGGTCGACTACACCTTC.